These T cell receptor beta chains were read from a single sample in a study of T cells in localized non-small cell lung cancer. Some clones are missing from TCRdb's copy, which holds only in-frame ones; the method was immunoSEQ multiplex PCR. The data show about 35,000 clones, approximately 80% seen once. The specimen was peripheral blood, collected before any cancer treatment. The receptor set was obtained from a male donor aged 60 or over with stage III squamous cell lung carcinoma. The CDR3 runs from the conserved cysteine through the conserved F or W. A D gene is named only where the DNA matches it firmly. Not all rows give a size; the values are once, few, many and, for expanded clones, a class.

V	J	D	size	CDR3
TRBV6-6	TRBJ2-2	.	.	CASSSKPANTGELFF
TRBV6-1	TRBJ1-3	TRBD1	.	CATLQGAGNTIYF
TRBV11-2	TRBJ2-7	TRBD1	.	CASSLGSDRRKYEQYF
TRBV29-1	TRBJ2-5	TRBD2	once	CSFSGGQETQYF
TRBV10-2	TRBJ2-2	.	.	CASSATVNTGELFF
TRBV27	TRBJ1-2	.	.	CASSLSPGYGYTF
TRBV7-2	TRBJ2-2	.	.	CASSLAQSGELFF
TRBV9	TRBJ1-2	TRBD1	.	CASSHRTGAGDSGYTF
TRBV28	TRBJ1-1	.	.	CASAGGAMNTEAFF
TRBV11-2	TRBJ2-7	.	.	CASSSGAIPTYEQYF
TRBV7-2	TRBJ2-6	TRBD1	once	CASSIDRATGANVLTF
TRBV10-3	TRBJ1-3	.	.	CAISDPRTGNTIYF
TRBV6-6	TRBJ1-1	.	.	CASSYGPNEAFF
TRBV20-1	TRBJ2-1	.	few	CSAGLGHEQFF
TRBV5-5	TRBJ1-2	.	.	CASSLTGEDYGYTF
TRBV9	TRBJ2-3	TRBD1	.	CASSAQGLTDTQYF
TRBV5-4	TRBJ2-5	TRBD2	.	CASSFKASSGGLGETQYF
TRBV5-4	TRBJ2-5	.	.	CASSSSDVVRETQYF
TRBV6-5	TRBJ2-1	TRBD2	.	CASSTTSGSEQFF
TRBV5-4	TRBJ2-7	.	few	CASSGGLQGPYEQYF
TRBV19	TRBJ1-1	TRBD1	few	CASSIGDRGDTEAFF
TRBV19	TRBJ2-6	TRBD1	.	CASSPQGAHGANVLTF
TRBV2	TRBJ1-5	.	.	CASSEARGTAQHF
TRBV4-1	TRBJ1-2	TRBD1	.	CASSPVTQGPNYGYTF
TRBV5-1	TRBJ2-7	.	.	CASSFGQAAYEQYF
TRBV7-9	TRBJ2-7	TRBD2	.	CASSPLAGASYEQYF
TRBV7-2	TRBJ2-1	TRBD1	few	CASSNRGEQFF
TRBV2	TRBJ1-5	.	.	CASSPGEDQPQHF
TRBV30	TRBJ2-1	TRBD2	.	CAWSVWSSGSNEQFF
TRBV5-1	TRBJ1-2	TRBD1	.	CASSWTGEGYTF
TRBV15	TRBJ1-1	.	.	CATSRSRAGVSFF
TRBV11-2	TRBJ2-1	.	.	CASSLESGPNNEQFF
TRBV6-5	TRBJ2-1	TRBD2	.	CASSPGTSGNNEQFF
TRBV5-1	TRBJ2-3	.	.	CASSLVGTLRTDTQYF
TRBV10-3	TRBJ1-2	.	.	CAIKGDDRWYGYTF
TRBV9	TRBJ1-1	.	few	CASSASAWNTEAFF
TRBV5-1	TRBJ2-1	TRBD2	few	CASSLAGREDNEQFF
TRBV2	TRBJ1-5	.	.	CASSGGDYNQPQHF
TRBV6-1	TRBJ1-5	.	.	CASSEIGNSNQPQHF
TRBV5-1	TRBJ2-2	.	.	CASSLDQVNTGELFF
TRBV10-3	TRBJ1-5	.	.	CAIRQGLDQPQHF
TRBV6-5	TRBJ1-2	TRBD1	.	CASSLGQGDYGYTF
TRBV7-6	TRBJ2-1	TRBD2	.	CASSPETSGSLPFSYNEQFF
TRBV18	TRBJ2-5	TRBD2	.	CASSPLAALGETQYF
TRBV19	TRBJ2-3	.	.	CASSIPADTQYF
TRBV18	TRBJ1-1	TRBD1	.	CASRHRGPLDTEAFF
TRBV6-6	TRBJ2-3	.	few	CASTRVGSSTDTQYF